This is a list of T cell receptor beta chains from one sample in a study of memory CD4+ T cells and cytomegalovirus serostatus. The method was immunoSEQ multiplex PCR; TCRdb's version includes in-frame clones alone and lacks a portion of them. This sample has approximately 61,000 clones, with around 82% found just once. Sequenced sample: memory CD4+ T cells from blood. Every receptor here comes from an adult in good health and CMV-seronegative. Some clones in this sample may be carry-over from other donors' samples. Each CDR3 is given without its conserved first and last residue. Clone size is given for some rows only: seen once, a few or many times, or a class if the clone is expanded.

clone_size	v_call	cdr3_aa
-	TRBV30	ALRSSGSKSEQY
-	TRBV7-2	ASSQDHPATGRQTQY
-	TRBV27	ASSFIAGGGNSYNEQF
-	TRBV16	ASSEGRSGEQY
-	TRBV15	ATSRGGGTSYEQY
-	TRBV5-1	ASSFSTGAKNIQY
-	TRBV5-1	ASSPGQGNNYGYT
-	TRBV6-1	ASCRDLTDTQY
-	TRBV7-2	ASRGMRGETEAF
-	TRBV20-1	SARARAEQY
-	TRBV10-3	AISDSGRGYNEQF
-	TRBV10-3	AISDSGREYEQY
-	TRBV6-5	ASSSREWDTEAF
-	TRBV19	ASSNPGINYGYT
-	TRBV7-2	ASSPRFLNTEAF
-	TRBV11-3	ASSLGFGGSDTQY
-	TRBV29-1	SVESGRIYNEQF
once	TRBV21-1	ASTCSWGARFGYT
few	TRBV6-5	ASSYSLAGANEQF
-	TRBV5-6	ASSHLVVTENTEAF
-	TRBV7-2	ASSGREGGLPGNTIY
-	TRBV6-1	ASSAPAGGYTDTQY
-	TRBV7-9	ASSPRGVIYNEQF
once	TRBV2	ASSPTALGTGIDTQY
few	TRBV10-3	AIRAGTYGYT
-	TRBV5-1	ASSLQPPGQVNEKLF
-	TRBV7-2	ASSTGLAGLADTQY
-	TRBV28	ASSRIGLAGGNEQF
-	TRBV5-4	ASSPPTWRGRTDTQY
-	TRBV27	ASSSPDRGIRGYT
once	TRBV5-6	ASTRTGTDTQY
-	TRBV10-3	AISGNWEAGYT
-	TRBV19	ASSPGTEYGYT
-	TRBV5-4	ASSSLAGGPDTQY
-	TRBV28	ASSLGYNEQF
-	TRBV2	ASSEGATVQPQH
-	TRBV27	ASSPLVAGGYT
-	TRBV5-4	ASSAGGRETQY
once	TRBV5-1	ASSLGTSASGETQY
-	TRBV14	ASSQDAGPRQAF
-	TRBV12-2	ASRLCRLTDPPQTGNEQF
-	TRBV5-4	ASSRGGGGYGYT
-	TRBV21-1	ASSTGGDQPQH
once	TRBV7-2	ASSGQGLYYEQY
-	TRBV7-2	ASSTGQAGGYT